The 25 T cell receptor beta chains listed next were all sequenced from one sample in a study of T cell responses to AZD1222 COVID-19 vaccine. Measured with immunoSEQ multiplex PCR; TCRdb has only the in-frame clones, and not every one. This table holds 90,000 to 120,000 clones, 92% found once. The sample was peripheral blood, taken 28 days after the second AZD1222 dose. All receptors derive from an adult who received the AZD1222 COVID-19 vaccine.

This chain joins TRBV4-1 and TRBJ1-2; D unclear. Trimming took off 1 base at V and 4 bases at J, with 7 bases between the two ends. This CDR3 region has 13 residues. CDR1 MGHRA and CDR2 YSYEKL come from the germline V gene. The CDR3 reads CASSQVGLYGYTF. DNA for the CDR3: TGCGCCAGCAGCCAAGTGGGTCTCTATGGCTACACCTTC.

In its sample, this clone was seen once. CDR3: CASSVTGKGQPQHF. The CDR3 DNA sequence: TGTGCCAGCAGTGTTACAGGGAAGGGTCAGCCCCAGCATTTT. The chain links TRBV27 to TRBJ1-5, with D maybe TRBD1 (6 bases). CDR3 length equals 14 residues. The V gene's germline CDR1 is MNHEY and CDR2 SMNVEV (reference sequence). V was trimmed by 5 bases and J by 6 bases, leaving 14 bases between them.

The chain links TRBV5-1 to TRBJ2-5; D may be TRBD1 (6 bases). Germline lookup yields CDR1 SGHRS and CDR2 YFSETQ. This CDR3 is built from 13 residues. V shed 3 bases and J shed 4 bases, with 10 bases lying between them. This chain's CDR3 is CASSWGRAETQYF. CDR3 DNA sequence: TGCGCCAGCAGCTGGGGGCGTGCAGAGACCCAGTACTTC. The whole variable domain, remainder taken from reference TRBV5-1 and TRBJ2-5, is KAGVTQTPRYLIKTRGQQVTLSCSPISGHRSVSWYQQTPGQGLQFLFEYFSETQRNKGNFPGRFSGRQFSNSRSEMNVSTLELGDSALYLCASSWGRAETQYFGPGTRLLVL.

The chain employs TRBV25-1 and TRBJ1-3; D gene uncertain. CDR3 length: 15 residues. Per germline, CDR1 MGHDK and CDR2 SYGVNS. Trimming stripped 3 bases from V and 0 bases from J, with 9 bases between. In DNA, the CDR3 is TGTGCCAGCAGTGATAATCGCTACTCTGGAAACACCATATATTTT. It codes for CASSDNRYSGNTIYF.

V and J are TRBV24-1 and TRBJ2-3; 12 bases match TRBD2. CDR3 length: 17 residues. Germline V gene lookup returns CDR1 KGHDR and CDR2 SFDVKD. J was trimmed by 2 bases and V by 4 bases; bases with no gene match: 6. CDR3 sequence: CATSDPTSGGTTDTQYF. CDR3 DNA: TGTGCCACCAGTGACCCAACTAGCGGGGGGACCACAGATACGCAGTATTTT.

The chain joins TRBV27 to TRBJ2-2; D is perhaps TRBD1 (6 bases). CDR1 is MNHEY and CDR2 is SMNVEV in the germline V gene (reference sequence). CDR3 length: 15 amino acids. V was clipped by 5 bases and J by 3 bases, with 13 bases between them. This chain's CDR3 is CASSLGTGYTGELFF. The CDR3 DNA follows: TGTGCCAGCAGTCTCGGCACAGGGTACACCGGGGAGCTGTTTTTT.

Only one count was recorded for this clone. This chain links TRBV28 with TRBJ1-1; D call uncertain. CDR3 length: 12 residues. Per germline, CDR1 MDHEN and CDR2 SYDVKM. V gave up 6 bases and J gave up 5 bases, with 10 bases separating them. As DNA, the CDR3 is TGTGCCAGCAGGTTAGGACGGACTGAAGCTTTCTTT. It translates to CASRLGRTEAFF.

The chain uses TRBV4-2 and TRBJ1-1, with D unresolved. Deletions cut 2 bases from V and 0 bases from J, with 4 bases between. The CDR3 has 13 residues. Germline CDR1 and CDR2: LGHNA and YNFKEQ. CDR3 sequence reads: CASSQNMNTEAFF. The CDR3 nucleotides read TGTGCCAGCAGCCAAAACATGAACACTGAAGCTTTCTTT.

The CDR3 region is CASRGQGNSPLHF. The DNA of the CDR3 is TGCGCCAGCAGGGGACAGGGCAATTCACCCCTCCACTTT. The chain couples TRBV5-1 to TRBJ1-6; TRBD1 aligns across 9 bases. V lost 5 bases and J lost 7; bases outside the gene matches: 1. Per the germline V gene, CDR1 is SGHRS and CDR2 is YFSETQ. The CDR3 contains 13 residues. The variable domain in full, with the rest retrieved from reference TRBV5-1 and TRBJ1-6, is KAGVTQTPRYLIKTRGQQVTLSCSPISGHRSVSWYQQTPGQGLQFLFEYFSETQRNKGNFPGRFSGRQFSNSRSEMNVSTLELGDSALYLCASRGQGNSPLHFGNGTRLTVT.

The CDR3, as DNA: TGTGCCAGCAGCCAAGTGGGGGATGGCTACACCTTC. It encodes CASSQVGDGYTF. The gene calls are TRBV4-2 and TRBJ1-2, with D perhaps TRBD1 (5 bases). The CDR3 contains 12 residues. Germline V gives CDR1 LGHNA, CDR2 YNFKEQ. V was cut by 1 base and J by 6 bases, with 6 bases left in between.

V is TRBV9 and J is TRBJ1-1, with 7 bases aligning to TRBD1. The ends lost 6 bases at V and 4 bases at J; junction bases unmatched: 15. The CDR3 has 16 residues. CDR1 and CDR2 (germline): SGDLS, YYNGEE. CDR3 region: CASIGRRGQVFTEAFF. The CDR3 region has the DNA TGTGCCAGCATCGGTAGACGAGGACAGGTATTCACTGAAGCTTTCTTT.

The chain's CDR3 is CASSLKQDLGEQYF. CDR3 nucleotides: TGTGCCAGCAGCTTAAAACAGGACTTGGGGGAGCAGTACTTC. The chain carries TRBV7-6 and TRBJ2-7; tentatively, D is TRBD1 or TRBD2 (5 bases each). CDR3 length: 14 amino acids. Germline values: CDR1 SGHVS, CDR2 FNYEAQ. The ends were cut back, 2 bases at V and 7 bases at J, with 15 bases in the middle. Full variable domain (missing parts from reference TRBV7-6 and TRBJ2-7): GAGVSQSPRYKVTKRGQDVALRCDPISGHVSLYWYRQALGQGPEFLTYFNYEAQQDKSGLPNDRFSAERPEGSISTLTIQRTEQRDSAMYRCASSLKQDLGEQYFGPGTRLTVT.

The chain's CDR3 is CASSMGAMGNEQFF. For the CDR3, the DNA is TGTGCCAGTAGTATGGGGGCAATGGGGAATGAGCAGTTCTTC. The chain combines TRBV19 with TRBJ2-1; D might be TRBD1 (6 bases). V dropped 3 bases and J dropped 7 bases, with 13 bases sitting between them. Per the germline V gene, CDR1 is LNHDA and CDR2 is SQIVND (reference sequence). The CDR3 loop spans 14 amino acids.

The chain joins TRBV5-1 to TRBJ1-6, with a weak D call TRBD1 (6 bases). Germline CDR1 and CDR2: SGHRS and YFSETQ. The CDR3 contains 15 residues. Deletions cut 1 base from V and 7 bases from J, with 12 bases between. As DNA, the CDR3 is TGCGCCAGCAGCTTGCGACAGGCCACAAATTCACCCCTCCACTTT. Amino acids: CASSLRQATNSPLHF.

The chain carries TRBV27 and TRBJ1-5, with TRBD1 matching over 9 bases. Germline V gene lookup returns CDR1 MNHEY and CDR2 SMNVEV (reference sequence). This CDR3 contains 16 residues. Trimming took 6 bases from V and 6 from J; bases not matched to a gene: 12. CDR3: CASSKQQGALGQPQHF. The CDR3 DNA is TGTGCCAGCAGCAAACAACAGGGGGCGCTGGGTCAGCCCCAGCATTTT.

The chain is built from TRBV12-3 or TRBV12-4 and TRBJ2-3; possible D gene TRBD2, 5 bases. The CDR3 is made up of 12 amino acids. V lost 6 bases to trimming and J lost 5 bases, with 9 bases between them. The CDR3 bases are TGTGCCAGCAGCCGCCGGGGAGATACGCAGTATTTT. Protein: CASSRRGDTQYF.

CDR3 coding DNA: TGTGCTAGTGCCCGCGAAGGGTATGGAAACACCATATATTTT. Protein product: CASAREGYGNTIYF. The V gene is TRBV12-5, the J gene TRBJ1-3, with D hard to call. V was clipped by 7 bases and J by 3 bases, with 13 bases between them. The length of the CDR3 is 14 residues. The germline V gene encodes CDR1 LGHNT and CDR2 FRNRAP.

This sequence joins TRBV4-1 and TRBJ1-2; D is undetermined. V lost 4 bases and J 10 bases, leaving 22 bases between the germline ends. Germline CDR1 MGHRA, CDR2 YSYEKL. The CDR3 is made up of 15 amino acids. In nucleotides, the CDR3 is TGCGCCAGCAGCCTCGCGGGAGAAGGGTCCCCTCTCTACACCTTC. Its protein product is CASSLAGEGSPLYTF.

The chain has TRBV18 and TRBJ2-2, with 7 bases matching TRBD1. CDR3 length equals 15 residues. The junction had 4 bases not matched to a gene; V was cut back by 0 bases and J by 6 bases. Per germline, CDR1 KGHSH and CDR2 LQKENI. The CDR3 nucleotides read TGTGCCAGCTCACCACCAGGGGGCAACGCCGGGGAGCTGTTTTTT. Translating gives CASSPPGGNAGELFF.

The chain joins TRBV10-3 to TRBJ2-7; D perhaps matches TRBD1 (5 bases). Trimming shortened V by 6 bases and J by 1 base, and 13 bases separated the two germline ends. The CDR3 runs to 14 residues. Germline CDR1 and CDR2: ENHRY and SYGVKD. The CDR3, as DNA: TGTGCCATCAGGCCGGACACCACTTCCTACGAGCAGTACTTC. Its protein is CAIRPDTTSYEQYF.

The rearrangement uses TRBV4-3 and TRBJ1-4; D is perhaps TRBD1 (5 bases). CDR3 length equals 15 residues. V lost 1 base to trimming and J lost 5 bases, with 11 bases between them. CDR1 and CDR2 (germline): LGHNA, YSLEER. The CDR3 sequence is CASSQAGRRNEKLFF. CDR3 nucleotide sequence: TGCGCCAGCAGCCAAGCGGGACGACGGAATGAAAAACTGTTTTTT.

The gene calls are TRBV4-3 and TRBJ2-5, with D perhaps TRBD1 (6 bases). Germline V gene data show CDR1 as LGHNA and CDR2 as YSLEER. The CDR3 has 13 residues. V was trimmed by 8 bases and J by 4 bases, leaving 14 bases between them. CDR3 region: CASSQGPGETQYF. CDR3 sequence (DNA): TGCGCCAGCTCCCAGGGGCCAGGAGAGACCCAGTACTTC.

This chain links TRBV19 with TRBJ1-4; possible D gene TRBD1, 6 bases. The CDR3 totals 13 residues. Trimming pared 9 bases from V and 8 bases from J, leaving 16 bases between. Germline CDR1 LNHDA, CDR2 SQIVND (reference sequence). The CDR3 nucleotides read TGTGCCAGCCGGACAGACCGTCGGGAAAAACTGTTTTTT. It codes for CASRTDRREKLFF.

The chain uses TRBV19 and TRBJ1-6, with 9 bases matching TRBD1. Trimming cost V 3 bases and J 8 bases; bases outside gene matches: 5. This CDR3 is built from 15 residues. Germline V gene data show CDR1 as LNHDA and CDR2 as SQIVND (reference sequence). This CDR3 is CASSIPGQGYSPLHF. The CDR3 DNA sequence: TGTGCCAGTAGTATCCCGGGACAGGGCTATTCACCCCTCCACTTT.

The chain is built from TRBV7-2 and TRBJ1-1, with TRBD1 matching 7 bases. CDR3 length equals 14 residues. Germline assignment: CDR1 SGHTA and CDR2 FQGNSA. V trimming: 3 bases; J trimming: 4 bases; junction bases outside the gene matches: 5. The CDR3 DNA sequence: TGTGCCAGCAGCTTCAAGGCAGGGGGCACTGAAGCTTTCTTT. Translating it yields CASSFKAGGTEAFF.